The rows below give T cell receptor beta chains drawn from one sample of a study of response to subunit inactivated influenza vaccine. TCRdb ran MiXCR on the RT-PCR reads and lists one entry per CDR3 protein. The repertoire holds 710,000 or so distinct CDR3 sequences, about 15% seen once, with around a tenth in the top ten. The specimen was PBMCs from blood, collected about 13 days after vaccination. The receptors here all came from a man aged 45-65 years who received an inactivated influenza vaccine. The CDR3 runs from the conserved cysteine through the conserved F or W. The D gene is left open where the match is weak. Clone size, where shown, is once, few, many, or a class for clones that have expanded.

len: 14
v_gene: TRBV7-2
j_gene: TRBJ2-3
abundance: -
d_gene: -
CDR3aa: CASSLVWATDTQYF
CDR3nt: TGTGCCAGCAGCTTAGTATGGGCAACAGATACGCAGTATTTT

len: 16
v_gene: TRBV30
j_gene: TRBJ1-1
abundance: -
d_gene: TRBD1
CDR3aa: CAWSSRYRGSTTEAFF
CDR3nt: TGTGCCTGGAGTTCAAGATACAGGGGCTCGACCACTGAAGCTTTCTTT

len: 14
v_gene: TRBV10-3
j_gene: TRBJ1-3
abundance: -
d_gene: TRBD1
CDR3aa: CAITSDRVGNTIYF
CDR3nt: TGTGCCATCACCTCAGACAGGGTGGGAAACACCATATATTTT

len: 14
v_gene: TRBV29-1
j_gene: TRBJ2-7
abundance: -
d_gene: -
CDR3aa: CSVDQGYQSGEQYF
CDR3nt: TGCAGCGTTGACCAGGGTTACCAGAGTGGGGAGCAGTACTTC

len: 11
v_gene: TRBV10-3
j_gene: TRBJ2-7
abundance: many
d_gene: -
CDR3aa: CAISAGYEQYF
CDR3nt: TGTGCCATCAGTGCAGGGTATGAGCAGTACTTC

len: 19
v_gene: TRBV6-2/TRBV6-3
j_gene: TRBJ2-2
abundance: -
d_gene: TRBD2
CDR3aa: CASSYSIESGGVYTGELFF
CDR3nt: TGTGCCAGCAGTTACTCGATTGAAAGCGGGGGAGTTTACACCGGGGAGCTGTTTTTT

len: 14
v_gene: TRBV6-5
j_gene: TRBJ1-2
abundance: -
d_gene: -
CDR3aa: CASSLTQANYGYTF
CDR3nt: TGTGCCAGCAGTTTGACCCAAGCTAACTATGGCTACACCTTC

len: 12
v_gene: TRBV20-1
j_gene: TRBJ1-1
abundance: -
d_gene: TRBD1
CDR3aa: CSATTGDTEAFF
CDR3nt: TGCAGTGCTACTACAGGGGATACTGAAGCTTTCTTT

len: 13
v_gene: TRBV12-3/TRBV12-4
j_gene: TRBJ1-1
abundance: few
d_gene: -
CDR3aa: CASSLGTVSEAFF
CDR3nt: TGTGCCAGCAGTTTAGGGACGGTTTCTGAAGCTTTCTTT

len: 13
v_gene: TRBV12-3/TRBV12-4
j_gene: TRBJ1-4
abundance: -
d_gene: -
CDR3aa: CASRRYEGEKLFF
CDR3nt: TGTGCCAGCAGGCGTTATGAGGGTGAAAAACTGTTTTTT

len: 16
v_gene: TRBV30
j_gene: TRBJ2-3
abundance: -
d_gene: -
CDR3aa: CAWRENLLGFEDTQYF
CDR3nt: TGTGCCTGGAGAGAAAATCTACTAGGGTTTGAGGATACGCAGTATTTT

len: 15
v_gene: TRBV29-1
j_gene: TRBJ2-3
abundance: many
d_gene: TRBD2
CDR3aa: CSVAVGGTSTDTQYF
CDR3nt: TGCAGCGTTGCTGTGGGGGGGACTAGCACAGATACGCAGTATTTT

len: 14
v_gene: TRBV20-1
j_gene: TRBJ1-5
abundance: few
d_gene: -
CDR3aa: CSARDPGRGQPQHF
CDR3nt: TGCAGTGCTAGAGACCCCGGTCGGGGGCAGCCCCAGCATTTT

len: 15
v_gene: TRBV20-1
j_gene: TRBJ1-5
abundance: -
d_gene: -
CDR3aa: CSAYLHSRGKQPQHF
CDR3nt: TGCAGTGCCTATTTACATTCCCGTGGCAAACAGCCCCAGCATTTT

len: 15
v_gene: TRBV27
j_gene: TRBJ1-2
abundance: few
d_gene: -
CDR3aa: CASSLSKTAFYGYTF
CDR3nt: TGTGCCAGCAGTTTATCGAAGACAGCCTTCTATGGCTACACCTTC

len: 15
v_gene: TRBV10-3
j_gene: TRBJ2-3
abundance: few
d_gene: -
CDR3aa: CAISESAVVTDTQYF
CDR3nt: TGTGCCATCAGTGAGTCAGCCGTTGTCACAGATACGCAGTATTTT

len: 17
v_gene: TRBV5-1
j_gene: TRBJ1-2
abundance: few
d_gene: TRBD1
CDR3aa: CASSLSTGTGFLYGYTF
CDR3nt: TGCGCCAGCAGCCTATCGACCGGGACAGGGTTCCTCTATGGCTACACCTTC

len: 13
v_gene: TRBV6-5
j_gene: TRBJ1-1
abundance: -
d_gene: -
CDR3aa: CASSYSFIAEAFF
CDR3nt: TGTGCCAGCAGTTACTCCTTTATCGCTGAAGCTTTCTTT

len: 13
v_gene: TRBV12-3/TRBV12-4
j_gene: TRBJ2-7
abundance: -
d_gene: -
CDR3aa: CASSLGDWGEQYF
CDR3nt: TGTGCCAGCAGTTTAGGTGACTGGGGGGAGCAGTACTTC

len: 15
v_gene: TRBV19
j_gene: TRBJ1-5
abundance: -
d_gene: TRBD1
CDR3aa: CASSMTGSKDQPQHF
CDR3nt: TGTGCCAGTAGTATGACAGGGAGTAAGGATCAGCCCCAGCATTTT

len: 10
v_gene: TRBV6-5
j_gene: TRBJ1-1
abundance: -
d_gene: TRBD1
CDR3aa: CASWDRVAFF
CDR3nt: TGTGCCAGCTGGGACAGGGTCGCTTTCTTT

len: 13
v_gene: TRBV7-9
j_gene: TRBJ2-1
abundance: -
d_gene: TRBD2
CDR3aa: CAAAKGGTNEQFF
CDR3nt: TGTGCCGCGGCTAAGGGAGGGACTAATGAGCAGTTCTTC

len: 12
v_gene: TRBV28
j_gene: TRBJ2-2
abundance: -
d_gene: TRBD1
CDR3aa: CASRTGLGELFF
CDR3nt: TGTGCCAGCAGGACAGGGCTCGGGGAGCTGTTTTTT

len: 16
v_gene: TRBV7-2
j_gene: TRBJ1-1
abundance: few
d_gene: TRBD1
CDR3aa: CASSAQGGLVNTEAFF
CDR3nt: TGTGCCAGCAGCGCCCAAGGGGGCTTGGTCAACACTGAAGCTTTCTTT

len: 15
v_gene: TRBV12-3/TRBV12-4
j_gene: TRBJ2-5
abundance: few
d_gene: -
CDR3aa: CASSPLPPAQETQYF
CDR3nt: TGTGCCAGCAGTCCCCTACCCCCAGCCCAAGAGACCCAGTACTTC

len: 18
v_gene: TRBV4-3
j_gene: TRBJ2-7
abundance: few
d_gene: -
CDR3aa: CASSQEGSLKVKPYEQYF
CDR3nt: TGCGCCAGCAGCCAAGAGGGGAGTTTGAAGGTAAAACCCTACGAGCAGTACTTC

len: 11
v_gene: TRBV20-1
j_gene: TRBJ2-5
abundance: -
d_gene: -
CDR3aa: CSAPKEGSGKF
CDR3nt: TGCAGTGCACCGAAGGAGGGCAGTGGGAAATTC

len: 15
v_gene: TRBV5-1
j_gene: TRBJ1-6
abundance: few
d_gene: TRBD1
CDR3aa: CASSPKGQGGSPLHF
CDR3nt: TGCGCCAGCAGCCCAAAAGGACAGGGGGGATCACCCCTCCACTTT

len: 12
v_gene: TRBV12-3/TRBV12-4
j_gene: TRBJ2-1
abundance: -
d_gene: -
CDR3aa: CASSPGTGKQFF
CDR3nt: TGTGCCAGCAGTCCCGGAACAGGGAAGCAGTTCTTC